This TCR beta chain stems from a study of blood T cell repertoires in COVID-19. For the study at large: The United States, Italy and Spain provided the acute and convalescent COVID-19 samples. Sources were T cells, B-cell-depleted T cells, or PBMCs; the material itself was cDNA or gDNA.

In the source study's methods: Counts of nucleated cells, estimated from reference gene primer amplification, were obtained. Clones were read by immunoSEQ multiplex PCR, and TCRdb kept only the in-frame ones, dropping some. That table is the source of V, J and clone size, and D and trimming were worked out from the DNA. The sample holds 93,000 or so clones, approximately 84% seen once. The CDR3 covers 21 residues. V trimming: 3 bases; J trimming: 3 bases; junction bases outside the gene matches: 25. Germline loops: CDR1 MDHEN, CDR2 SYDVKM. The sequence derives from a human donor in a cohort sampled during active or convalescent COVID-19. This sequence joins TRBV28 and TRBJ2-7; TRBD2 agrees at 8 bases. The sequencing input was peripheral blood. The CDR3 reads CASSLRSSRDWREVGDYEQYF. Here the CDR3 DNA reads TGTGCCAGCAGTTTGAGGAGCTCCAGGGACTGGCGGGAGGTTGGGGACTACGAGCAGTACTTC.